This T cell receptor (beta chain) was recovered during a study of cytomegalovirus exposure and HLA in healthy donors. Study observations and caveats: Researchers counted around 160 TCR beta chains as cytomegalovirus-associated. Diagnosis of cytomegalovirus status made by the classifier reportedly showed high specificity and sensitivity.

The method was immunoSEQ multiplex PCR; TCRdb's version includes in-frame clones alone and lacks a portion of them. Of roughly 330,000 clones detected, 87% appear once; the ten largest clones hold approximately 1.1%. The table lists this clone with a few counts. What it recognizes is unknown. Germline assignment: CDR1 MNHEY and CDR2 SMNVEV (reference sequence). The V gene lost 6 bases and the J gene lost 1 base, with 11 bases spanning the gap. The CDR3 consists of 14 residues. The receptor comes from a woman younger than 45 in good health and CMV-seropositive. V is TRBV27 and J is TRBJ2-3, with a possible D match to TRBD1 (6 bases). Sequencing was done on a sample of PBMCs. The CDR3 DNA reads as TGTGCCAGCAGCCGACAGGTCGGCACAGATACGCAGTATTTT. This encodes CASSRQVGTDTQYF.